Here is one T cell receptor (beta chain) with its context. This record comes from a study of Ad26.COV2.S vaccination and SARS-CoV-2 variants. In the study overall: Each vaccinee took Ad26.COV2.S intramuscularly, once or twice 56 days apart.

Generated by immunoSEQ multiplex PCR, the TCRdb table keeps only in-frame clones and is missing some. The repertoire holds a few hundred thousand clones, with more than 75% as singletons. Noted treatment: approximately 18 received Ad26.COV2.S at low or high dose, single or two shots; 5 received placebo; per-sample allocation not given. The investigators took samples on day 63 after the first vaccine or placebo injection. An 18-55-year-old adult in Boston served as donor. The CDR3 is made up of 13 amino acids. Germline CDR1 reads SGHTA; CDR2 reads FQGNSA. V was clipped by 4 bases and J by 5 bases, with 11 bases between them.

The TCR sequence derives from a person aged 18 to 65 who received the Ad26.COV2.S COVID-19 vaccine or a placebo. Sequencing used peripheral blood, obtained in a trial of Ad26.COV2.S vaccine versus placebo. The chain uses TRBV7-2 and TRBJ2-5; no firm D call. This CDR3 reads CASSSPLRETQYF. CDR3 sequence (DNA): TGTGCCAGCAGCTCTCCATTGAGGGAGACCCAGTACTTC. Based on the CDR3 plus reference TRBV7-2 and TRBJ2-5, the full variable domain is GAGVSQSPSNKVTEKGKDVELRCDPISGHTALYWYRQSLGQGLEFLIYFQGNSAPDKSGLPSDRFSAERTGGSVSTLTIQRTQQEDSAVYLCASSSPLRETQYFGPGTRLLVL.